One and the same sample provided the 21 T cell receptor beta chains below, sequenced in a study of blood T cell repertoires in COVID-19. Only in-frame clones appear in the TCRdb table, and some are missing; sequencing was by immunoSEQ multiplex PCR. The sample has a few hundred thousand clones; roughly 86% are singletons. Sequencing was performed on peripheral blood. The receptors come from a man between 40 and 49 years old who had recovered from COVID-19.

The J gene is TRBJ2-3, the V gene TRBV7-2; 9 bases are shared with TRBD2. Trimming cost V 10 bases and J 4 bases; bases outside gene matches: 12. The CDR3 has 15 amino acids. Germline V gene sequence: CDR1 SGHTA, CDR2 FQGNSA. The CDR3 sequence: CATNEGTSKADTQYF. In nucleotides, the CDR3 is TGTGCCACCAATGAAGGGACTAGCAAGGCAGATACGCAGTATTTT.

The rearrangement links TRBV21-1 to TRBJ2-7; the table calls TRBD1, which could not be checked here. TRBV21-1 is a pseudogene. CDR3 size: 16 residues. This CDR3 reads CASSLRTRYSSYEQYF. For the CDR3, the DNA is TGTGCCAGCAGCCTGCGGACACGCTACTCCTCCTACGAGCAGTACTTC.

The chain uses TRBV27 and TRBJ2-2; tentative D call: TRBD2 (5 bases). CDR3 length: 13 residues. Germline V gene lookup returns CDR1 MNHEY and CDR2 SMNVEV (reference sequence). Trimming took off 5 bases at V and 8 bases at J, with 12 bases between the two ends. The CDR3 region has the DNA TGTGCCAGCAGTACTCTCGGGATAGGGGAGCTGTTTTTT. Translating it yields CASSTLGIGELFF.

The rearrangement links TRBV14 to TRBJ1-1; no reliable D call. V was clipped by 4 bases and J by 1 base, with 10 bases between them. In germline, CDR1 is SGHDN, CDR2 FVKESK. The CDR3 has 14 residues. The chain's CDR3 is CASSPCCRNTEAFF. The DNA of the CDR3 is TGTGCCAGCAGCCCTTGTTGCAGGAACACTGAAGCTTTCTTT. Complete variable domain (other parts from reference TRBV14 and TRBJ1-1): EAGVTQFPSHSVIEKGQTVTLRCDPISGHDNLYWYRRVMGKEIKFLLHFVKESKQDESGMPNNRFLAERTGGTYSTLKVQPAELEDSGVYFCASSPCCRNTEAFFGQGTRLTVV.

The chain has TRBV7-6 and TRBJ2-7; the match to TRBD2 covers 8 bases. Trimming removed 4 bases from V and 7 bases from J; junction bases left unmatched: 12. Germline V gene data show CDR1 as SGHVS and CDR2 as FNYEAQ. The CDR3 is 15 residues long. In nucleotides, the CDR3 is TGTGCCAGCAGCTCGCTCTCAGCGGGAGAGGGGGAGCAGTACTTC. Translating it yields CASSSLSAGEGEQYF.

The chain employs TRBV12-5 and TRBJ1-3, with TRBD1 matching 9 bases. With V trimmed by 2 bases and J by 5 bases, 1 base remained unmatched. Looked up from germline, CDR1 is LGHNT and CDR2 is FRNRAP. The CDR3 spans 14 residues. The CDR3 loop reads CASGLNRGRNTIYF. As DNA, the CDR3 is TGTGCTAGTGGTTTGAACAGGGGGCGAAACACCATATATTTT.

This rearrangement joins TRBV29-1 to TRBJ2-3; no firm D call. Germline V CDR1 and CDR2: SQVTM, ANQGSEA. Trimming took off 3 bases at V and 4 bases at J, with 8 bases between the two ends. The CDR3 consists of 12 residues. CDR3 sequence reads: CSVDPYSDTQYF. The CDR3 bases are TGCAGCGTTGATCCCTATTCAGATACGCAGTATTTT.

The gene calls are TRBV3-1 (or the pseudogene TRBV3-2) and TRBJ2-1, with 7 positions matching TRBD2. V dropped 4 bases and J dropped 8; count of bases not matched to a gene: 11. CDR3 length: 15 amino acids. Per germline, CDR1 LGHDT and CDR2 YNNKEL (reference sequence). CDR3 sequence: CASSPSSGLLDEQFF. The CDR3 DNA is TGTGCCAGCAGCCCGTCTAGCGGCCTCCTCGATGAGCAGTTCTTC.

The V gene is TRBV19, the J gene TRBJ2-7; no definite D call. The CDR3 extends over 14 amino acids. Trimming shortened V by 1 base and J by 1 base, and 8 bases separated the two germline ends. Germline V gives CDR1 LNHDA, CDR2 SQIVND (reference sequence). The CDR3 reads CASSIGIQSYEQYF. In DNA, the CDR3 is TGTGCCAGTAGTATAGGTATCCAGTCCTACGAGCAGTACTTC.

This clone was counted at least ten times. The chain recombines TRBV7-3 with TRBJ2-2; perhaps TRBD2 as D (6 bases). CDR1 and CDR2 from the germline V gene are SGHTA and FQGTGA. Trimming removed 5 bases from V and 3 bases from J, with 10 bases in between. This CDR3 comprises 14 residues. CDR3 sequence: CASSGGGDTGELFF. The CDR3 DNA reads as TGTGCCAGCAGCGGGGGAGGAGACACCGGGGAGCTGTTTTTT.

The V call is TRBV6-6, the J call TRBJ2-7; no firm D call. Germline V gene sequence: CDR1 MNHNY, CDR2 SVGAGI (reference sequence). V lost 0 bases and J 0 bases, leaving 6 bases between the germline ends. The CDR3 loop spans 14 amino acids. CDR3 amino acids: CASSYSRSSYEQYF. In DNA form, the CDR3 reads TGTGCCAGCAGTTACTCGAGGAGCTCCTACGAGCAGTACTTC.

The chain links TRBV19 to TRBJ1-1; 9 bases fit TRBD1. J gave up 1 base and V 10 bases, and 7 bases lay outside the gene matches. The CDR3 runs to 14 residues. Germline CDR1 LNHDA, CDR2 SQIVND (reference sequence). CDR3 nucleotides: TGTGCCACCCAACAGGGGGCGCGGAACACTGAAGCTTTCTTT. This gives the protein CATQQGARNTEAFF.

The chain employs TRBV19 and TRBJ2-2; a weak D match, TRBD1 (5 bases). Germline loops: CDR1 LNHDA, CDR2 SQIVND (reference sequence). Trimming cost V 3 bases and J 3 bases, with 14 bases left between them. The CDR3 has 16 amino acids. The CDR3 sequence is CASSMTPTAYTGELFF. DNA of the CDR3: TGTGCCAGTAGTATGACTCCGACAGCCTACACCGGGGAGCTGTTTTTT.

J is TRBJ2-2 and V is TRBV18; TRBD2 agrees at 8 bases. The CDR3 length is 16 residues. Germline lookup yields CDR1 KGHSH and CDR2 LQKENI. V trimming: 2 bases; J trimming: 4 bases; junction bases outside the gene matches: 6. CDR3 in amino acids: CASSPSAAGGTGELFF. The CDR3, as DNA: TGTGCCAGCTCACCATCAGCGGCGGGAGGCACCGGGGAGCTGTTTTTT.

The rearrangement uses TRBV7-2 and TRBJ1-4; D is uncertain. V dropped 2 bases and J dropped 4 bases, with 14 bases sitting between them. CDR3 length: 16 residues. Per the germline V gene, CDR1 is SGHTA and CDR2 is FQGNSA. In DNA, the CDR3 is TGTGCCAGCAGCTTATCTTTCGGGGTCATTAATGAAAAACTGTTTTTT. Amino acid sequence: CASSLSFGVINEKLFF.

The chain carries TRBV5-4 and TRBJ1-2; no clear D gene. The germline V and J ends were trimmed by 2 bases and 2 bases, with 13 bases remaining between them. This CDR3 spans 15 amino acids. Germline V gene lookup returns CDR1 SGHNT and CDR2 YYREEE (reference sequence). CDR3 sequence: CASSLEWAGNYGYTF. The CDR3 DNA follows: TGTGCCAGCAGCTTAGAGTGGGCGGGAAACTATGGCTACACCTTC.

CDR3: CSVPGQSTIEQYF. The CDR3 nucleotides read TGCAGCGTTCCCGGACAGTCCACAATCGAGCAGTACTTC. V is TRBV29-1 and J is TRBJ2-7; a weak D match, TRBD1 (6 bases). This CDR3 contains 13 residues. Trimming cost V 5 bases and J 6 bases, with 17 bases left between them. In germline, CDR1 is SQVTM, CDR2 ANQGSEA.

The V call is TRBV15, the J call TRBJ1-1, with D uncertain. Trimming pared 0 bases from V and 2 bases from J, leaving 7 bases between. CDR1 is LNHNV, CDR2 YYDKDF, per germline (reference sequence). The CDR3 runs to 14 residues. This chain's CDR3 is CATSREGQNTEAFF. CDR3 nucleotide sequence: TGTGCCACCAGCAGAGAGGGCCAAAACACTGAAGCTTTCTTT.

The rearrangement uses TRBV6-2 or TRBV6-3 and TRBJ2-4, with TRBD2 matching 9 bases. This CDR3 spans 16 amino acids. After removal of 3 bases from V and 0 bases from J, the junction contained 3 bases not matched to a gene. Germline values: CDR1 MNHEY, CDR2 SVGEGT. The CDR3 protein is CASSYIAGVAKNIQYF. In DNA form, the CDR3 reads TGTGCCAGCAGTTATATAGCGGGAGTAGCCAAAAACATTCAGTACTTC.

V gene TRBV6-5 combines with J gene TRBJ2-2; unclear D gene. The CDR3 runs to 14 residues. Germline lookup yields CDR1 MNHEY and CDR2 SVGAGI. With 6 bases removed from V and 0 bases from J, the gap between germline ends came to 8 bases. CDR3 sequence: CASSRSANTGELFF. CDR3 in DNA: TGTGCCAGCAGCCGCAGCGCGAACACCGGGGAGCTGTTTTTT.

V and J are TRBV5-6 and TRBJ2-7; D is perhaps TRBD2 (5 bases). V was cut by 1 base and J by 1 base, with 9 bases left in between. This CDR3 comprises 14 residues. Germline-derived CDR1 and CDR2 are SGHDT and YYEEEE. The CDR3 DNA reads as TGTGCCAGCAGCTTGTATACGGGATCCTACGAGCAGTACTTC. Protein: CASSLYTGSYEQYF.